This T cell receptor (beta chain) was sequenced in a study of T cells in Graves' hyperthyroidism and ophthalmopathy. This clonotype was detected many times. Researchers took RNA transcripts and amplified the TCR beta CDR3 regions from them. HTBI primers were the set used in a first-round RT-PCR of the TCR CDR3. TCRdb processed the multiplex PCR reads anew with MiXCR; each CDR3 protein has one entry. The sample consists of 490,000 or so distinct CDR3 sequences, around 16% of them appearing once. V dropped 2 bases and J dropped 4 bases, with 4 bases sitting between them. The CDR3 has 11 amino acids. The germline V gene encodes CDR1 GTSNPN and CDR2 SVGIG (reference sequence).

The sequenced sample consisted of blood. The V call is TRBV30, the J call TRBJ2-3; D not certain. The source is a woman in her twenties or thirties with Graves' ophthalmopathy. In DNA form, the CDR3 reads TGTGCCTGGAGTTACGCAGATACGCAGTATTTT. Translation: CAWSYADTQYF. The whole variable domain, filled in from reference TRBV30 and TRBJ2-3, reads SQTIHQWPATLVQPVGSPLSLECTVEGTSNPNLYWYRQAAGRGLQLLFYSVGIGQISSEVPQNLSASRPQDRQFILSSKKLLLSDSGFYLCAWSYADTQYFGPGTRLTVL.